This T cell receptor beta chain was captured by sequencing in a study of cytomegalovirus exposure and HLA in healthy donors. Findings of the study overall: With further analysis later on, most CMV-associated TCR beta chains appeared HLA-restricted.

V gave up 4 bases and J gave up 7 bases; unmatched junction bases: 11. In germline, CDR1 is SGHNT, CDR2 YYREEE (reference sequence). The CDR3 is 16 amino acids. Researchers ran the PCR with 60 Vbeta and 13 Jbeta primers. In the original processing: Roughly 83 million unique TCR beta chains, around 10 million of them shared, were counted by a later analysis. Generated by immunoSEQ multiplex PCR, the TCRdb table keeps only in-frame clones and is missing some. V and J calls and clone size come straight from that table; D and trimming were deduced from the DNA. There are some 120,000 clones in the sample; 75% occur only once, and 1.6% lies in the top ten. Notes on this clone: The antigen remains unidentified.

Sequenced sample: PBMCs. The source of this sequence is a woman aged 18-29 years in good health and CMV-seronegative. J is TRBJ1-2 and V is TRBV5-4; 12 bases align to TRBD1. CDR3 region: CASSQGQGANIAGYTF. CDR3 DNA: TGTGCCAGCAGCCAGGGACAGGGGGCGAATATAGCTGGCTACACCTTC.